These 9 T cell receptor beta chains were sequenced from one sample in a study of blood T cell repertoires in COVID-19. Method: immunoSEQ multiplex PCR; TCRdb's copy keeps in-frame clones and lacks some. The repertoire has 65,000 to 75,000 clones, approximately 80% of them found once; the top ten carry 15% to 17%. Material for sequencing was peripheral blood. All receptors come from a human donor in a cohort sampled during active COVID-19.

The chain employs TRBV2 and TRBJ2-5, with TRBD1 matching over 8 bases. CDR1 and CDR2 (germline): SNHLY, FYNNEI. V lost 3 bases, J lost 4 bases, and 4 bases stayed unmatched. This CDR3 contains 14 residues. This CDR3 is CASSEWQGAETQYF. CDR3 bases: TGTGCCAGCAGTGAGTGGCAGGGGGCAGAGACCCAGTACTTC.

This clone was observed a few times. The chain recombines TRBV24-1 with TRBJ1-2; 7 positions agree with TRBD1. This CDR3 spans 13 amino acids. Trimming took 5 bases from V and 8 from J; bases not matched to a gene: 7. In germline, CDR1 is KGHDR, CDR2 SFDVKD. CDR3 in amino acids: CATSAKTGRGYTF. In DNA form, the CDR3 reads TGTGCCACCAGTGCCAAGACAGGGCGGGGCTACACCTTC.

This chain connects TRBV7-8 to TRBJ2-5, with 8 bases identical to TRBD2. V was clipped by 5 bases and J by 4 bases; unmatched bases: 9. The CDR3 covers 15 residues. Germline V gene lookup returns CDR1 SGHVS and CDR2 FQNEAQ. The CDR3 spells CASSPLESGRETQYF. For the CDR3, the DNA is TGTGCCAGCAGCCCCCTTGAGAGCGGGAGAGAGACCCAGTACTTC.

The CDR3 DNA is TGTGCCAGTAGTATAGATAGCCGCGGAGGCTACGAGCAGTACTTC. Translation gives CASSIDSRGGYEQYF. The chain has TRBV19 and TRBJ2-7, with D maybe TRBD2 (5 bases). Germline CDR1 is LNHDA and CDR2 is SQIVND (reference sequence). The V and J ends lost 0 bases and 3 bases respectively, with 12 bases between them. The CDR3 runs to 15 residues.

The chain combines TRBV29-1 with TRBJ1-2, with D perhaps TRBD1 (5 bases). V lost 7 bases to trimming and J lost 3 bases, with 12 bases between them. The CDR3 sequence is 12 residues long. CDR1 and CDR2 (germline): SQVTM, ANQGSEA. The CDR3 reads CSGVQDDYGYTF. CDR3 in DNA: TGCAGCGGCGTACAGGATGACTATGGCTACACCTTC.

V is TRBV3-1 (or the pseudogene TRBV3-2) and J is TRBJ2-7; 15 bases map to TRBD2. The CDR3 totals 16 residues. V lost 4 bases, J lost 3 bases, and 4 bases stayed unmatched. Germline-derived CDR1 and CDR2 are LGHDT and YNNKEL (reference sequence). The chain's CDR3 is CASSRRGLAGGYEQYF. CDR3 DNA: TGTGCCAGCAGCCGCCGGGGACTAGCGGGAGGCTACGAGCAGTACTTC.

This clone was detected once. This chain uses TRBV7-9 with TRBJ1-6, with 7 bases that match TRBD1. This CDR3 is 15 amino acids long. Germline V gene data show CDR1 as SEHNR and CDR2 as FQNEAQ (reference sequence). Germline trimming cut 4 bases from V and 5 bases from J; bases unmatched to any gene: 5. The DNA for the CDR3 is TGTGCCAGCAGCTCAAGGACAGGAGATAATTCACCCCTCCACTTT. Protein: CASSSRTGDNSPLHF.

The CDR3 here is CASSQDAQGLQYF. CDR3 nucleotide sequence: TGTGCCAGCAGCCAAGATGCCCAGGGGTTGCAGTACTTC. The chain employs TRBV3-1 (or the pseudogene TRBV3-2) and TRBJ2-5; tentative D call: TRBD1 (6 bases). The CDR3 length is 13 residues. Trimming removed 0 bases at V and 11 bases at J, with 13 bases between. CDR1 and CDR2 (germline): LGHDT, YNNKEL (reference sequence).

The rearrangement uses TRBV3-1 (or the pseudogene TRBV3-2) and TRBJ2-5, with D possibly being TRBD2 (6 bases). V gave up 0 bases and J gave up 5 bases, with 16 bases separating them. Germline V lookup: CDR1 LGHDT, CDR2 YNNKEL (reference sequence). The CDR3 loop spans 16 amino acids. In DNA, the CDR3 is TGTGCCAGCAGCCAAGATGGAATTGGGGGGTGGGAGACCCAGTACTTC. This gives the protein CASSQDGIGGWETQYF.